This T cell receptor beta chain was captured in a study of blood T cell repertoires in COVID-19. About the study: Sites across the United States, Italy and Spain contributed samples from acute and convalescent COVID-19.

V was clipped by 4 bases and J by 2 bases, with 15 bases between them. Germline V gene sequence: CDR1 SQVTM, CDR2 ANQGSEA. The CDR3 sequence is 15 residues long. In the original workflow: Using reference gene primer amplification, nucleated cell counts were estimated. Repertoires were generated with immunoSEQ multiplex PCR, while TCRdb's copy carries only in-frame clones and drops some. V and J calls and clone size are given by that table; D and trimming were obtained from the DNA. The sample has 160,000 or so clones, 82% seen once. The sequenced sample was peripheral blood. The genes are TRBV29-1 and TRBJ2-1, with a possible D match to TRBD2 (5 bases). The origin of this receptor is an older woman with acute or convalescent COVID-19. The CDR3, as DNA: TGCAGCGTTGTTCCTGGACTCCAGACCTACAATGAGCAGTTCTTC. Its protein product is CSVVPGLQTYNEQFF.